This T cell receptor (beta chain) was profiled in a study of shared clonotypes between healthy human individuals. Overall study results and limits: It was only blood that was sampled, and tissue repertoires likely differ. Clonotypes shared by all four donors outscored non-shared clonotypes in generation probability.

On this clone: The target antigen is unknown.

Several immunoSEQ 96-well plates shared each subset's DNA, each plate a replicate. The table came from immunoSEQ multiplex PCR; TCRdb's copy has only in-frame clones and leaves some out. The sample records 2.3 million or so clones, over 85% being singletons. Trimming pared 7 bases from V and 2 bases from J, leaving 12 bases between. The CDR3 spans 13 residues. Germline loops: CDR1 MDHEN, CDR2 SYDVKM. Specimen: naive CD4+ T cells from PBMCs. Subset described: CD45RA+ positively selected. The chain carries TRBV28 and TRBJ2-7; D perhaps matches TRBD2 (6 bases). The TCR sequence derives from a man between 18 and 35 years old in good health. Some clones in this sample may be carry-over from other donors' samples. The CDR3 sequence: CASIGGPTYEQYF. The DNA of the CDR3 is TGTGCCAGCATAGGAGGGCCCACCTACGAGCAGTACTTC.